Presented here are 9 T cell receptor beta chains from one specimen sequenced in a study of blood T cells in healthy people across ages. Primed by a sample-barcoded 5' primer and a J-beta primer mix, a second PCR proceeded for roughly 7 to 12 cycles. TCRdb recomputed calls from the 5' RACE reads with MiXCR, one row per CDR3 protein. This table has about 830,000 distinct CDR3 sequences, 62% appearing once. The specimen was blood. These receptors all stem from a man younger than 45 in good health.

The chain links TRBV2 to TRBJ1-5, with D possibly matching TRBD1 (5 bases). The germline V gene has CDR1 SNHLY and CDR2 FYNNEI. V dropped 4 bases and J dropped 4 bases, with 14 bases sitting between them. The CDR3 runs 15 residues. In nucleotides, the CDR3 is TGTGCCAGCAGTGGGGACGGACCCGGGAATCAGCCCCAGCATTTT. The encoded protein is CASSGDGPGNQPQHF.

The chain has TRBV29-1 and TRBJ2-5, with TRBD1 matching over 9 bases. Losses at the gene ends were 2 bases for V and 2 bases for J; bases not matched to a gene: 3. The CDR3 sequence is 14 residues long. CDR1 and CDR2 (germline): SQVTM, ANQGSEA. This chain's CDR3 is CSVERDREQETQYF. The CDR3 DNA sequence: TGCAGCGTTGAAAGGGACAGGGAACAAGAGACCCAGTACTTC.

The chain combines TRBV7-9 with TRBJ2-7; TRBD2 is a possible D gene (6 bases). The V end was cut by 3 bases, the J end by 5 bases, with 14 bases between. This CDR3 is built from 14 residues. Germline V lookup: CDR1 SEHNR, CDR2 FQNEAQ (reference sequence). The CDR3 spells CASSLGLQRDEQYF. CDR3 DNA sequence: TGTGCCAGCAGCTTGGGACTTCAACGCGACGAGCAGTACTTC.

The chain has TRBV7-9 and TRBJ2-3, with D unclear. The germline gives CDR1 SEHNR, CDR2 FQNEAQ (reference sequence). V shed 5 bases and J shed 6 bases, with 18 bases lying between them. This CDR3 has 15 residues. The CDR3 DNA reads TGTGCCAGCAGCCCCTGGGTTGATGATAAGGATACGCAGTATTTT. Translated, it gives CASSPWVDDKDTQYF.

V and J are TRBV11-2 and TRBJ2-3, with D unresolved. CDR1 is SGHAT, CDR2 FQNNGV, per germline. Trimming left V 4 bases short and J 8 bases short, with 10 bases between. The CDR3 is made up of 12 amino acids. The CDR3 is CASSSGSATQYF. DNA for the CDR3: TGTGCCAGCAGCTCCGGATCTGCTACGCAGTATTTT. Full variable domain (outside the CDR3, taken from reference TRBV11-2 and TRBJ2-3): EAGVAQSPRYKIIEKRQSVAFWCNPISGHATLYWYQQILGQGPKLLIQFQNNGVVDDSQLPKDRFSAERLKGVDSTLKIQPAKLEDSAVYLCASSSGSATQYFGPGTRLTVL.

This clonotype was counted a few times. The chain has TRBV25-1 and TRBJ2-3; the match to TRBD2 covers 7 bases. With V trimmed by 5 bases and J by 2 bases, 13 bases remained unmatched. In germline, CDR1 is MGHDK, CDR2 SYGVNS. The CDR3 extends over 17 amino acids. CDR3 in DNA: TGTGCCAGCAGTCCGTCCTGGGAGGGGATAAACACAGATACGCAGTATTTT. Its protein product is CASSPSWEGINTDTQYF.

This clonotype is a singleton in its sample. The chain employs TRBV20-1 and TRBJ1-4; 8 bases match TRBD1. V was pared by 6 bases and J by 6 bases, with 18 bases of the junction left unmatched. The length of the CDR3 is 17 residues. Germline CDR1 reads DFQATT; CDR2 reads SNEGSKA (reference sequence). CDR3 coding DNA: TGCAGTGCAAGGACAGGGAAGGAGGAAGGCCTATATGAAAAACTGTTTTTT. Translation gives CSARTGKEEGLYEKLFF.

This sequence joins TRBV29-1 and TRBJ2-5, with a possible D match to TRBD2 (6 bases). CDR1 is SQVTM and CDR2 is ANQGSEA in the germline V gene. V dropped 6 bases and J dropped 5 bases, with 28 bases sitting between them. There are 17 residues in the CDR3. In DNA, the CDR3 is TGCAGCGTCGCCCCACTAGCTTTCGGGGTAGAGGGGGAGACCCAGTACTTC. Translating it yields CSVAPLAFGVEGETQYF.

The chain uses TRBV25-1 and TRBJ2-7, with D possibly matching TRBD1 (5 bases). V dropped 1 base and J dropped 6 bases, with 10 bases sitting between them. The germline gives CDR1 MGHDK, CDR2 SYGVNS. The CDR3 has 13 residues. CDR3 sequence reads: CASSELWGTEQYF. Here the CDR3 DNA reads TGTGCCAGCAGTGAATTATGGGGCACCGAGCAGTACTTC.